The sequence of this T cell receptor beta chain was determined in a study of T cells in Graves' hyperthyroidism and ophthalmopathy. Study background: Sampling of peripheral blood happened at initial diagnosis, prior to any treatment.

For this clonotype: Its antigen is currently unknown.

It was RNA transcripts that yielded the amplified TCR beta CDR3 regions. Primed by the HTBI set, a first-round RT-PCR was run on the TCR CDR3. TCRdb passed the multiplex PCR reads through MiXCR, listing each CDR3 protein once. The sample lists 250,000 to 300,000 distinct CDR3 sequences; just over 14% were seen once. Reasons for excluding patients were uncontrolled infection, other autoimmune disease, pregnancy or lactation. Study conclusions and caveats: Blood also showed most of the thyroid clonotypes that were expanded above 0.001.

The sequence came from a woman aged 40 to 50 with Graves' hyperthyroidism that later progressed to Graves' ophthalmopathy. Input material: blood.

The DNA for the CDR3 is TGTGCCAGCAGTGAGTTAAAGATGGCCTCCTTCGGGGAGCTGTTTTTT. It specifies CASSELKMASFGELFF. The V and J genes are TRBV2 and TRBJ2-2; D is uncertain. The V gene lost 3 bases and the J gene lost 7 bases, with 18 bases spanning the gap. The CDR3 extends over 16 amino acids. Looked up from germline, CDR1 is SNHLY and CDR2 is FYNNEI.